This is a list of T cell receptor beta chains from one sample in a study of cytomegalovirus exposure and HLA in healthy donors. The assay was immunoSEQ multiplex PCR, and TCRdb's table has in-frame clones only and misses some. The sample includes around 150,000 clones, approximately 77% of them seen just once. Sequencing input: PBMCs. These receptors all come from a man aged 18-30 years in good health and CMV-seronegative. The CDR3 runs from the conserved cysteine through the conserved F or W. The D gene is left open where the match is weak. The size field is filled for only some rows; it gives once, few, many or a size class.

j_gene | v_gene | abundance | d_gene | CDR3aa | CDR3nt
TRBJ2-5 | TRBV5-8 | . | TRBD2 | CASSPGTSGRGEETQYF | TGTGCCAGCAGCCCCGGGACTAGCGGGAGGGGCGAAGAGACCCAGTACTTC
TRBJ2-7 | TRBV18 | . | . | CASSPGTAGVAYEQYF | TGTGCCAGCTCACCTGGGACAGCGGGGGTCGCCTACGAGCAGTACTTC
TRBJ2-5 | TRBV7-6 | . | TRBD2 | CASSTRTSAEETQYF | TGTGCCAGCAGCACCCGGACTAGCGCCGAAGAGACCCAGTACTTC
TRBJ2-7 | TRBV4-3 | . | TRBD1 | CASSQDWGQGYYEQYF | TGCGCCAGCAGCCAAGATTGGGGACAGGGATACTACGAGCAGTACTTC
TRBJ2-1 | TRBV10-2 | . | TRBD1 | CASDTGTGGLPFNEQFF | TGCGCCAGCGATACCGGGACAGGGGGCCTTCCATTCAATGAGCAGTTCTTC
TRBJ2-7 | TRBV11-2 | . | . | CASSLGAGLSYEQYF | TGTGCCAGCAGCTTAGGGGCAGGGCTCTCCTACGAGCAGTACTTC
TRBJ2-4 | TRBV15 | . | TRBD2 | CATSSAKTGAGGRWAKNIQYF | TGTGCCACCAGCAGCGCCAAAACCGGGGCGGGAGGGCGATGGGCCAAAAACATTCAGTACTTC
TRBJ1-5 | TRBV28 | . | TRBD1 | CASRPQGAKRISSYSNQPQHF | TGTGCCAGCAGACCTCAGGGGGCGAAGAGGATTAGCTCTTATAGCAATCAGCCCCAGCATTTT
TRBJ1-4 | TRBV4-1 | . | TRBD1 | CASSQDPHGTGATRANEKLFF | TGCGCCAGCAGCCAAGATCCCCACGGGACAGGGGCCACTAGGGCTAATGAAAAACTGTTTTTT
TRBJ2-1 | TRBV5-5 | . | TRBD2 | CASSPLRTSQMGEQFF | TGTGCCAGCAGCCCCCTTCGGACTAGTCAGATGGGTGAGCAGTTCTTC
TRBJ1-2 | TRBV9 | . | . | CASSVGGGNLNYGYTF | TGTGCCAGCAGCGTAGGTGGAGGGAACCTTAACTATGGCTACACCTTC
TRBJ2-1 | TRBV7-9 | . | TRBD2 | CSSSSSQAGGHYYNEQFF | TGTTCCAGCAGCTCATCCCAGGCGGGAGGGCACTACTACAATGAGCAGTTCTTC
TRBJ2-2 | TRBV7-9 | . | . | CASWYGSGTGELFF | TGTGCCAGCTGGTACGGGAGCGGTACCGGGGAGCTGTTTTTT
TRBJ2-1 | TRBV7-2 | few | . | CASSFDYLSSYNEQFF | TGTGCCAGCAGCTTCGACTACCTTAGCTCCTACAATGAGCAGTTCTTC
TRBJ1-5 | TRBV5-8 | . | . | CASSLRQTYQPQHF | TGTGCCAGCAGCCTCAGACAGACGTATCAGCCCCAGCATTTT
TRBJ1-5 | TRBV7-2 | few | TRBD1 | CASSLQTGRFYSNQPQHF | TGTGCCAGCAGCCTCCAGACAGGGAGATTCTATAGCAATCAGCCCCAGCATTTT
TRBJ2-7 | TRBV19 | . | TRBD2 | CASSIGGTSGSYEQYF | TGTGCCAGTAGTATAGGTGGGACTAGCGGCTCCTACGAGCAGTACTTC
TRBJ2-7 | TRBV19 | . | TRBD2 | CASSKGLAGSYEQYF | TGTGCCAGTAGTAAGGGACTAGCGGGATCCTACGAGCAGTACTTC
TRBJ1-1 | TRBV27 | . | TRBD1 | CASSLGTGDPEAFF | TGTGCCAGCAGTCTAGGGACAGGTGACCCTGAAGCTTTCTTT
TRBJ1-2 | TRBV5-5 | . | . | CASSLETYYGYTF | TGTGCCAGCAGCTTGGAGACATACTATGGCTACACCTTC
TRBJ2-3 | TRBV11-2 | many | TRBD2 | CASSLIPGGSDTQYF | TGTGCCAGCAGCTTAATCCCGGGAGGGTCAGATACGCAGTATTTT
TRBJ2-7 | TRBV18 | . | TRBD1 | CASSQTGGSSYEQYF | TGTGCCAGCTCACAGACAGGGGGGTCCTCCTACGAGCAGTACTTC
TRBJ1-2 | TRBV18 | . | . | CASSLRDINYGYTF | TGTGCCAGCTCACTACGGGACATTAACTATGGCTACACCTTC
TRBJ2-2 | TRBV10-2 | . | . | CASKRTGELFF | TGCGCCAGCAAGAGGACCGGGGAGCTGTTTTTT
TRBJ1-1 | TRBV5-1 | . | . | CASSLDKTGALGEAFF | TGCGCCAGCAGCTTGGACAAAACAGGTGCCCTTGGTGAAGCTTTCTTT
TRBJ2-7 | TRBV30 | . | TRBD2 | CAWTTGTSGYEQYF | TGTGCCTGGACAACCGGGACTAGCGGCTACGAGCAGTACTTC
TRBJ1-1 | TRBV27 | . | . | CASSLRGSEAFF | TGTGCCAGCAGTTTACGGGGGTCTGAAGCTTTCTTT
TRBJ2-7 | TRBV11-2 | . | . | CASSPRTYPYEQYF | TGTGCCAGCAGCCCAAGGACATATCCCTACGAGCAGTACTTC
TRBJ2-7 | TRBV25-1 | . | . | CASSRGFGGEQYF | TGTGCCAGCAGTCGAGGGTTCGGTGGCGAGCAGTACTTC
TRBJ1-5 | TRBV15 | . | TRBD1 | CATSRDGDRAQPQHF | TGTGCCACCAGCAGAGATGGAGACAGGGCTCAGCCCCAGCATTTT
TRBJ2-2 | TRBV2 | once | TRBD1 | CASSGRDRATGELFF | TGTGCCAGCAGTGGCCGGGACAGGGCCACCGGGGAGCTGTTTTTT
TRBJ1-1 | TRBV5-6 | . | . | CASTIAGASSVAFF | TGTGCCAGCACTATCGCGGGGGCCTCTAGTGTAGCTTTCTTT
TRBJ2-7 | TRBV27 | few | TRBD2 | CASSPTLAASSREQYF | TGTGCCAGCAGCCCCACACTAGCGGCCTCCTCTAGAGAGCAGTACTTC
TRBJ1-5 | TRBV7-2 | . | . | CASSLGQGSLQPQHF | TGTGCCAGCAGCTTAGGCCAGGGCTCATTACAGCCCCAGCATTTT
TRBJ2-7 | TRBV5-6 | . | TRBD2 | CASSPGLAGVYEQYF | TGTGCCAGCAGCCCGGGACTAGCGGGAGTCTACGAGCAGTACTTC
TRBJ2-1 | TRBV9 | few | . | CASSVGVTHNEQFF | TGTGCCAGCAGCGTAGGGGTGACTCACAATGAGCAGTTCTTC
TRBJ2-4 | TRBV5-6 | few | . | CASSLDRNLLAKNIQYF | TGTGCCAGCAGCTTGGACAGAAACCTTTTAGCCAAAAACATTCAGTACTTC
TRBJ1-5 | TRBV4-1 | . | . | CASSQAGYQPQHF | TGCGCCAGCAGCCAAGCCGGGTATCAGCCCCAGCATTTT
TRBJ1-1 | TRBV6-5 | few | TRBD1 | CASSSGQGDTEAFF | TGTGCCAGCAGTTCCGGACAGGGGGACACTGAAGCTTTCTTT
TRBJ1-4 | TRBV7-9 | few | . | CASRESNSQGTVFF | TGTGCCAGCAGGGAATCTAATTCACAGGGTACGGTGTTTTTT
TRBJ1-1 | TRBV27 | . | . | CASSSTGTNTEAFF | TGTGCCAGCAGTTCAACAGGGACGAACACTGAAGCTTTCTTT
TRBJ2-7 | TRBV4-1 | . | TRBD1 | CASSRAYHRGQPEQYF | TGCGCCAGCAGCCGGGCATACCACAGGGGGCAACCCGAGCAGTACTTC
TRBJ1-5 | TRBV6-1 | few | . | CASSEAGGNQPQHF | TGTGCCAGCAGTGAAGCAGGGGGCAATCAGCCCCAGCATTTT
TRBJ1-5 | TRBV9 | . | . | CASSAGVGQPQHF | TGTGCCAGCAGCGCCGGGGTGGGTCAGCCCCAGCATTTT
TRBJ2-2 | TRBV10-1 | . | . | CASPGEGDPTGELFF | TGCGCCAGCCCGGGAGAGGGCGACCCCACCGGGGAGCTGTTTTTT
TRBJ2-5 | TRBV28 | . | . | CASYDSYQETQYF | TGTGCCAGCTATGACAGCTACCAAGAGACCCAGTACTTC
TRBJ2-1 | TRBV5-4 | . | . | CASSHGGTASSYNEQFF | TGTGCCAGCAGTCATGGTGGGACTGCGAGCTCCTACAATGAGCAGTTCTTC
TRBJ2-7 | TRBV2 | . | . | CASSRDTSYEQYF | TGTGCCAGCTCCCGGGACACCTCCTACGAGCAGTACTTC
TRBJ1-2 | TRBV6-4 | . | . | CASSDSRKGLNYGYTF | TGTGCCAGCAGTGACTCGAGGAAGGGACTTAACTATGGCTACACCTTC
TRBJ2-1 | TRBV29-1 | once | TRBD1 | CSVPGQGYNEQFF | TGCAGCGTCCCGGGACAGGGGTACAATGAGCAGTTCTTC
TRBJ2-7 | TRBV27 | . | TRBD2 | CASSPSGLAVLGEQYF | TGTGCCAGCAGCCCATCGGGACTAGCGGTTTTGGGCGAGCAGTACTTC
TRBJ2-7 | TRBV29-1 | . | TRBD1 | CSVLIQGAPYEQYF | TGCAGCGTTCTGATACAGGGGGCGCCCTACGAGCAGTACTTC
TRBJ1-1 | TRBV9 | . | TRBD1 | CASSVVGTGDTEAFF | TGTGCCAGCAGCGTAGTCGGGACAGGGGACACTGAAGCTTTCTTT
TRBJ1-5 | TRBV6-6 | . | . | CASSYFKDSNQPQHF | TGTGCCAGCAGTTATTTTAAAGACAGTAATCAGCCCCAGCATTTT
TRBJ2-3 | TRBV18 | once | TRBD2 | CASSSTGGSMSDTQYF | TGTGCCAGCTCCTCCACGGGCGGGAGTATGTCAGATACGCAGTATTTT
TRBJ2-7 | TRBV11-2 | . | TRBD2 | CASSLVPGLADEQYF | TGTGCCAGCAGCTTAGTCCCGGGACTAGCGGACGAGCAGTACTTC
TRBJ2-3 | TRBV29-1 | once | TRBD2 | CSVRGGITDTQYF | TGCAGCGTACGGGGGGGTATAACAGATACGCAGTATTTT
TRBJ2-7 | TRBV29-1 | . | . | CSVERDGYEQYF | TGCAGCGTTGAGAGAGATGGCTACGAGCAGTACTTC
TRBJ1-5 | TRBV7-6 | . | . | CASSFQGRISNQPQHF | TGTGCCAGCAGCTTTCAGGGGCGGATAAGCAATCAGCCCCAGCATTTT
TRBJ2-7 | TRBV7-9 | . | TRBD2 | CASSLIAGPSYEQYF | TGTGCCAGCAGCCTGATAGCGGGCCCATCCTACGAGCAGTACTTC